This record concerns one T cell receptor beta chain sequence. Antigen unknown. Sequence at one end of the junction differs from germline and may be a read error. Libraries were prepared by immunoSEQ multiplex PCR; TCRdb keeps only in-frame clonotypes and omits some of them. This table holds 130,000 to 150,000 clones, approximately 86% found once. The time point is: blood 4 weeks post-SBRT, at nephrectomy. Treatment: 15 Gy SBRT to primary tumor, nephrectomy 4 weeks later. This sample is drawn from a study of radiation and T cells in renal cell carcinoma. Study conclusions and caveats: From baseline, blood top tumor clonotypes peaked at 2 weeks post-radiation.

The CDR3 is made up of 16 amino acids. Germline V gene sequence: CDR1 LNHNV, CDR2 YYDKDF (reference sequence). The chain couples TRBV15 to TRBJ1-1, with a weak D call TRBD1 (6 bases). Sequencing used blood, obtained from a patient whose treatment included radiotherapy and nephrectomy. This TCR was sampled from a woman aged 45-65 years with renal cell carcinoma. This chain's CDR3 is CATSRDTGKVDTEAFF. DNA for the CDR3: TGTGCCACCAGCCGAGATACAGGGAAAGTTGACACTGAAGCTTTCTTT. Looking up the rest from reference TRBV15 and TRBJ1-1 gives the full variable domain: DAMVIQNPRYQVTQFGKPVTLSCSQTLNHNVMYWYQQKSSQAPKLLFHYYDKDFNNEADTPDNFQSRRPNTSFCFLDIRSPGLGDTAMYLCATSRDTGKVDTEAFFGQGTRLTVV.